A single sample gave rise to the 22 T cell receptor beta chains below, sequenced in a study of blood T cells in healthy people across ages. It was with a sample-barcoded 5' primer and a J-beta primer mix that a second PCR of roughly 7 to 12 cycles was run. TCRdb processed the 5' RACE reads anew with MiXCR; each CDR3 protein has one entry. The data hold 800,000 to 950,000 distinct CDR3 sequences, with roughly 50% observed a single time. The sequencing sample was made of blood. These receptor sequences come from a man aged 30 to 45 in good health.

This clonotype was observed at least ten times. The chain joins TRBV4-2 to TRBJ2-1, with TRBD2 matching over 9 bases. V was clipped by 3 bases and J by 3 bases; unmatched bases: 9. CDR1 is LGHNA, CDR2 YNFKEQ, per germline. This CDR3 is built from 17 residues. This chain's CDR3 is CASSHLREGTDYNEQFF. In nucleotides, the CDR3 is TGTGCCAGCAGCCACCTGCGGGAGGGAACGGACTACAATGAGCAGTTCTTC.

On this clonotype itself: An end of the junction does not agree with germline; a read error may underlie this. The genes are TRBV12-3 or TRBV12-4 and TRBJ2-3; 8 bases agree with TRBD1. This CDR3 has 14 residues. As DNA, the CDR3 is TGTGCCGGCAGCAGACAGGGGTTGATAGATACGCAGTATTTT. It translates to CAGSRQGLIDTQYF.

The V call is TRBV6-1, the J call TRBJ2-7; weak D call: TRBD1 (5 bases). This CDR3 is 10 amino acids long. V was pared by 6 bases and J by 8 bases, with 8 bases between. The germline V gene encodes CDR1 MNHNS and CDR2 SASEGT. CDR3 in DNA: TGTGCCAGCAGGACAGATAAGCAGTACTTC. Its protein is CASRTDKQYF.

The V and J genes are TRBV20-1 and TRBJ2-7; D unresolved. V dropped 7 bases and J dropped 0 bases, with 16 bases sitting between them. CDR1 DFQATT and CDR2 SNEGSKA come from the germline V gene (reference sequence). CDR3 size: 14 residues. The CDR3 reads CSVTDRTRSYEQYF. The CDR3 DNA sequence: TGCAGTGTTACCGACCGCACGCGCTCCTACGAGCAGTACTTC.

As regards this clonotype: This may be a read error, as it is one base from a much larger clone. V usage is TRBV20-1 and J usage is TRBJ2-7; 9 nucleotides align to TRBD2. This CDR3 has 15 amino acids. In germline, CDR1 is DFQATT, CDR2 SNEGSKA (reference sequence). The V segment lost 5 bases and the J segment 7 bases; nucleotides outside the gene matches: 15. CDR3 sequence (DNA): TGCAGTGCTCCTCTGCCTAGCGGGGCATACAATGAGCAGTACTTC. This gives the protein CSAPLPSGAYNEQYF.

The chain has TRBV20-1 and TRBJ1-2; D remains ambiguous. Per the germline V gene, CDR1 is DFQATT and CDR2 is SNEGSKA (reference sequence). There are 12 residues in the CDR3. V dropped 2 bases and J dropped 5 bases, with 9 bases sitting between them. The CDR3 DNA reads TGCAGTGCTAGATACACGCCTTATGGCTACACCTTC. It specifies CSARYTPYGYTF.

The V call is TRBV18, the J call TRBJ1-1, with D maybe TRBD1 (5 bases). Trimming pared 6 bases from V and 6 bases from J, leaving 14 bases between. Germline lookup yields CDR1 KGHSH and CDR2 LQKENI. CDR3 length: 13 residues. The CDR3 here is CASSRLRDSEAFF. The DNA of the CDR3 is TGTGCCAGCTCGCGCCTCAGGGACTCTGAAGCTTTCTTT. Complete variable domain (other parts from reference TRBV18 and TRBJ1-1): NAGVMQNPRHLVRRRGQEARLRCSPMKGHSHVYWYRQLPEEGLKFMVYLQKENIIDESGMPKERFSAEFPKEGPSILRIQQVVRGDSAAYFCASSRLRDSEAFFGQGTRLTVV.

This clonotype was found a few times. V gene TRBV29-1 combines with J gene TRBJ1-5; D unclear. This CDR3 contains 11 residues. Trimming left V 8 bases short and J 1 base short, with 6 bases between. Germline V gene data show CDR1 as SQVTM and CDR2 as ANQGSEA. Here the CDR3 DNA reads TGCAGCCAACAAAGCAATCAGCCCCAGCATTTT. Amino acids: CSQQSNQPQHF.

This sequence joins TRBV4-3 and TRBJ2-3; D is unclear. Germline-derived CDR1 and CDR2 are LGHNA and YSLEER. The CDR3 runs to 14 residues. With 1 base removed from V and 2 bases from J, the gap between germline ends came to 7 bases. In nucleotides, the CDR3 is TGCGCCAGCAGCCAAGGTGCTGACACAGATACGCAGTATTTT. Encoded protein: CASSQGADTDTQYF.

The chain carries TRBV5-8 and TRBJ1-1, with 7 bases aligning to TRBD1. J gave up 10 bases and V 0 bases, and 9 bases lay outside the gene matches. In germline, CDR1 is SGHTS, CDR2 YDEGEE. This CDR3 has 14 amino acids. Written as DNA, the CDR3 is TGTGCCAGCAGCTTGGGGGACAGCGGGTTGGGAGCTTTCTTT. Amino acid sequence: CASSLGDSGLGAFF.

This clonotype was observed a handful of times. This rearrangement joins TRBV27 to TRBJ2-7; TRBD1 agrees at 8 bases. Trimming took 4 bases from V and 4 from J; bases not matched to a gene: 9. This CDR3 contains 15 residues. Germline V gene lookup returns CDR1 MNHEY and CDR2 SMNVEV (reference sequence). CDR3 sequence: CASSSSGQGHYEQYF. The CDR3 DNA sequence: TGTGCCAGCAGTTCGTCAGGACAGGGCCATTACGAGCAGTACTTC.

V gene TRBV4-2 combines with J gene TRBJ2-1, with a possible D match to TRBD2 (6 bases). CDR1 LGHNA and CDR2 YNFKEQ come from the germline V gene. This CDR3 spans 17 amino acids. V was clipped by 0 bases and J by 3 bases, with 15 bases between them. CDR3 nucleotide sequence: TGTGCCAGCAGCCAAGAAATCAGTCTAGCGATCTACAATGAGCAGTTCTTC. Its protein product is CASSQEISLAIYNEQFF.

For the CDR3, the DNA is TGCGCCAGCAGCTGGGGGTCCTACCAGGGCACTGAAGCTTTCTTT. Amino acids: CASSWGSYQGTEAFF. The chain links TRBV5-1 to TRBJ1-1; possible D gene TRBD1, 5 bases. Looked up from germline, CDR1 is SGHRS and CDR2 is YFSETQ. The V end was cut by 3 bases, the J end by 4 bases, with 16 bases between. This CDR3 has 15 residues.

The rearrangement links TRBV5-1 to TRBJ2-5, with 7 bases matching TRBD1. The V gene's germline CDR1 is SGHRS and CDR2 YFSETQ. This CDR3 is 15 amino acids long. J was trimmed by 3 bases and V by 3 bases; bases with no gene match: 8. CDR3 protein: CASSWRTGPEETQYF. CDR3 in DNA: TGCGCCAGCAGCTGGAGGACAGGACCAGAAGAGACCCAGTACTTC. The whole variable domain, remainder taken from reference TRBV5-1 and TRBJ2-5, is KAGVTQTPRYLIKTRGQQVTLSCSPISGHRSVSWYQQTPGQGLQFLFEYFSETQRNKGNFPGRFSGRQFSNSRSEMNVSTLELGDSALYLCASSWRTGPEETQYFGPGTRLLVL.

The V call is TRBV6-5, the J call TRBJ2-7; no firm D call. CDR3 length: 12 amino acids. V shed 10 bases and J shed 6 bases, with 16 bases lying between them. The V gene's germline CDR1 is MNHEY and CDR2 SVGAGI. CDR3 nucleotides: TGTGCCACCCAGGACGGCCTTCGCGAGCAGTACTTC. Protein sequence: CATQDGLREQYF.

The CDR3 loop is CASSPIRTGREKLFF. The CDR3 DNA sequence: TGCGCCAGCAGCCCTATAAGGACAGGGCGGGAAAAACTGTTTTTT. The chain combines TRBV4-1 with TRBJ1-4; 8 bases align to TRBD1. The V and J ends lost 4 bases and 8 bases, in that order; junction bases with no gene match: 9. The CDR3 is 15 amino acids. Germline V gives CDR1 MGHRA, CDR2 YSYEKL.

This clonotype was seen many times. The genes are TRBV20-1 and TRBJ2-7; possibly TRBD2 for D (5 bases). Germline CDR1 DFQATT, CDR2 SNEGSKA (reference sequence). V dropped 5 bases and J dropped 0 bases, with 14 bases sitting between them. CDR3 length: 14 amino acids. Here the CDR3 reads CSAGPSGSSYEQYF. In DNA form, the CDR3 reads TGCAGTGCTGGACCCTCGGGGAGCTCCTACGAGCAGTACTTC.

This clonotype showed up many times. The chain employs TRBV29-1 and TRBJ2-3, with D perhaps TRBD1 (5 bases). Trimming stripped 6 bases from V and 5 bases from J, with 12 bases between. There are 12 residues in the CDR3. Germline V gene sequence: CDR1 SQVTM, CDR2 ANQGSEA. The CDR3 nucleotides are TGCAGCGTCAAGGGGCTCAGAGATACGCAGTATTTT. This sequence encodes CSVKGLRDTQYF.

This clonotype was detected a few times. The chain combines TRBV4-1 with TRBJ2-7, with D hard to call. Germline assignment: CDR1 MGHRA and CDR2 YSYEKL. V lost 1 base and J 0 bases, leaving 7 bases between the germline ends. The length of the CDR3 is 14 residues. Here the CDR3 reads CASSQGSLSYEQYF. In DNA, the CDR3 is TGCGCCAGCAGCCAAGGGTCCCTCTCCTACGAGCAGTACTTC.

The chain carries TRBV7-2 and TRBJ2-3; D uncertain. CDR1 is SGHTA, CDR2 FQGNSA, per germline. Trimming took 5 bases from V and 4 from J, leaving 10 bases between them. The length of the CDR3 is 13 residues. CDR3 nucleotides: TGTGCCAGCAGCCCATCCCCTCCAGATACGCAGTATTTT. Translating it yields CASSPSPPDTQYF.

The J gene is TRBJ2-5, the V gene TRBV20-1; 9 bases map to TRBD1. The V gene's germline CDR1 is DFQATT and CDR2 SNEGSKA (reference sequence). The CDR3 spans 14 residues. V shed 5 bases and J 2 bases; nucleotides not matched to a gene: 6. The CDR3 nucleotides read TGCAGTGCTCACAAGACAGGGGGACAAGAGACCCAGTACTTC. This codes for CSAHKTGGQETQYF.

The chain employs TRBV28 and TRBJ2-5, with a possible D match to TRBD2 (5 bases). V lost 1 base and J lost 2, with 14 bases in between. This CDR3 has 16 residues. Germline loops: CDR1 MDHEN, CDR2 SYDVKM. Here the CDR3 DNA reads TGTGCCAGCAGTTTATATGGTCTAGCTTATCAAGAGACCCAGTACTTC. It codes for CASSLYGLAYQETQYF.